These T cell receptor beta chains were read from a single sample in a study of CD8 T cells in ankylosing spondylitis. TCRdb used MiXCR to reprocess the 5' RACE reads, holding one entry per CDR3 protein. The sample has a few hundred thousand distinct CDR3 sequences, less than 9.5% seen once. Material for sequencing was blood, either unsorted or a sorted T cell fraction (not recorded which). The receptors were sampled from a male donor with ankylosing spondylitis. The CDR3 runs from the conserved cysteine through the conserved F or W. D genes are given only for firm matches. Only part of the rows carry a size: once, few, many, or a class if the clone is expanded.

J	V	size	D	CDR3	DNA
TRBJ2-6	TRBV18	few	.	CASSPRQGLSGANVLTF	TGTGCCAGCTCACCGCGGCAGGGACTCTCTGGGGCCAACGTCCTGACTTTC
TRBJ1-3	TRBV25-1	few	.	CASSEGEISGNTIYF	TGTGCCAGCAGTGAAGGAGAGATCTCTGGAAACACCATATATTTT
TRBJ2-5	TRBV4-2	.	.	CASSQDPLRYQETQYF	TGTGCCAGCAGCCAAGATCCTTTGAGGTACCAAGAGACCCAGTACTTC
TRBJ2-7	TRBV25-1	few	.	CASGTPYEQYF	TGTGCCAGCGGGACTCCCTACGAGCAGTACTTC
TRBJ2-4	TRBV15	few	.	CATSRGQAGDIQYF	TGTGCCACCAGCAGAGGACAGGCGGGAGACATTCAGTACTTC
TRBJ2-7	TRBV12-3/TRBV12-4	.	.	CASSPAGGSGYEQYF	TGTGCCAGCAGCCCAGCTGGGGGGAGCGGCTACGAGCAGTACTTC
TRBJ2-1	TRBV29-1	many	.	CSVAGFSYNEQFF	TGCAGCGTTGCTGGATTTTCCTACAATGAGCAGTTCTTC
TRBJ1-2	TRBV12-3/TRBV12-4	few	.	CASAQGRKHYGYTF	TGTGCCAGCGCACAGGGACGAAAACACTATGGCTACACCTTC
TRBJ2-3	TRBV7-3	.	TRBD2	CASSPRLAATDTQYF	TGTGCCAGCAGCCCTCGACTAGCGGCCACAGATACGCAGTATTTT
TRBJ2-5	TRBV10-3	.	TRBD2	CAISGTSGRATGETQYF	TGTGCCATCAGCGGGACTAGCGGGAGGGCCACCGGTGAGACCCAGTACTTC
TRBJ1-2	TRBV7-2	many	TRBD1	CASSQDRVYGYTF	TGTGCCAGCAGCCAGGACAGGGTCTATGGCTACACCTTC
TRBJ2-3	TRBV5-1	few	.	CASTNRDSARDTQYF	TGCGCCAGCACCAACCGGGACTCCGCCCGGGATACGCAGTATTTT
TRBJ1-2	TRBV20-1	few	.	CSPPQANYGYTF	TGCAGTCCCCCACAGGCGAACTATGGCTACACCTTC
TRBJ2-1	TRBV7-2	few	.	CASSDKGQTYNEQFF	TGTGCCAGCAGCGACAAAGGACAAACCTACAATGAGCAGTTCTTC
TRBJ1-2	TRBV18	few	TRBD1	CASSPMGQVSDYGYTF	TGTGCCAGCTCACCTATGGGACAGGTGAGCGACTATGGCTACACCTTC
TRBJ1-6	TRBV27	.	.	CASSPSIGVPLHF	TGTGCCAGCAGCCCCTCTATTGGGGTCCCACTCCACTTT
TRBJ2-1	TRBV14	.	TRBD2	CASSPRAGVNRNEQFF	TGTGCCAGCAGCCCCCGGGCGGGAGTGAATAGGAATGAGCAGTTCTTC
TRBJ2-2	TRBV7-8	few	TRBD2	CASSLPGLGGTGELFF	TGTGCCAGCAGCCTACCGGGACTAGGGGGCACCGGGGAGCTGTTTTTT
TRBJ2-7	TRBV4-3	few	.	CASSQSLAAAYEQYF	TGCGCCAGCAGCCAATCGTTAGCAGCGGCCTACGAGCAGTACTTC
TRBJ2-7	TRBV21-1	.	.	CASKRGEHTGAVDYEQYF	TGTGCCAGCAAAAGGGGGGAGCACACAGGGGCGGTGGACTACGAGCAGTACTTC
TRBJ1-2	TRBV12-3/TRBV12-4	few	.	CASRAGPLHGGYTF	TGTGCCAGCAGGGCCGGGCCATTGCATGGTGGCTACACCTTC
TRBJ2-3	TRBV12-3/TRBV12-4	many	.	CASSLEIRPDTQYF	TGTGCCAGCAGTTTAGAGATCAGACCAGATACGCAGTATTTT
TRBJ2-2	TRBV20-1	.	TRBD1	CSAPWAGGITGELFF	TGCAGTGCTCCGTGGGCAGGGGGAATCACCGGGGAGCTGTTTTTT
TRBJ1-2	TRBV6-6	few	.	CASQTDPNYGYTF	TGTGCCAGCCAGACAGACCCTAACTATGGCTACACCTTC